Below are 26 T cell receptor beta chains sequenced from a single sample in a study of T cells in Graves' hyperthyroidism and ophthalmopathy. There were TCR beta CDR3 regions amplified from RNA transcripts. The study used the HTBI primer set for a first-round RT-PCR of the TCR CDR3. TCRdb redid the calling of the multiplex PCR reads with MiXCR, one entry per CDR3 protein. This sample has about 840,000 distinct CDR3 sequences, with roughly 40% found just once. The sequenced sample consisted of blood. Receptor source: a man in his late teens or twenties with Graves' hyperthyroidism.

The J gene is TRBJ2-3, the V gene TRBV2; possibly TRBD2 for D (6 bases). CDR3 size: 14 residues. Trimming removed 5 bases at V and 0 bases at J, with 9 bases between. The germline gives CDR1 SNHLY, CDR2 FYNNEI. In DNA form, the CDR3 reads TGTGCCAGCAGTAGGGACTTGAGCACAGATACGCAGTATTTT. Translation gives CASSRDLSTDTQYF.

This clonotype has more than one count but fewer than ten. The DNA for the CDR3 is TGCAGCGCGAGGGCCAGTTCGGCCGGGGAGCTGTTTTTT. Translating gives CSARASSAGELFF. The chain employs TRBV29-1 and TRBJ2-2; a weak D match, TRBD2 (5 bases). The CDR3 length is 13 residues. Per germline, CDR1 SQVTM and CDR2 ANQGSEA. V gave up 7 bases and J gave up 6 bases, with 15 bases separating them.

This chain joins TRBV20-1 and TRBJ1-2; D is undetermined. CDR3 size: 14 residues. Trimming stripped 0 bases from V and 12 bases from J, with 20 bases between. The germline V gene encodes CDR1 DFQATT and CDR2 SNEGSKA (reference sequence). CDR3 DNA sequence: TGCAGTGCTAGAGATGGTTCGTCAGGTTGGTCCAACACCTTC. As protein: CSARDGSSGWSNTF.

This clonotype turned up a few times. The V call is TRBV12-3 or TRBV12-4, the J call TRBJ1-6; 8 nucleotides align to TRBD1. Losses at the gene ends were 5 bases for V and 11 bases for J; bases not matched to a gene: 8. There are 14 residues in the CDR3. CDR3 sequence: CASSPGGASPPLHF. The CDR3 bases are TGTGCCAGCAGTCCAGGGGGCGCATCTCCACCCCTCCACTTT.

This clonotype was counted ten times or more. The CDR3 sequence is CASSEAVRAKEGYTF. The CDR3 DNA follows: TGTGCCAGCAGTGAAGCGGTTAGAGCGAAGGAGGGCTACACCTTC. The chain is built from TRBV2 and TRBJ1-2; D is undetermined. The CDR3 extends over 15 amino acids. Between the trimmed V and J ends, which lost 0 bases and 8 bases, there was a span of 16 bases. Germline values: CDR1 SNHLY, CDR2 FYNNEI.

V and J are TRBV5-6 and TRBJ2-5, with 7 positions matching TRBD1. CDR1 and CDR2 (germline): SGHDT, YYEEEE. V shed 0 bases and J 2 bases; nucleotides not matched to a gene: 4. The CDR3 sequence is 15 residues long. The CDR3 is CASSLVGTAQETQYF. The CDR3, as DNA: TGTGCCAGCAGCTTGGTTGGGACAGCACAAGAGACCCAGTACTTC.

This clonotype was detected a few times. The chain links TRBV2 to TRBJ2-2, with 7 bases that match TRBD1. This CDR3 spans 15 amino acids. Unmatched junction bases numbered 8, after V lost 6 bases and J lost 4 bases. Germline lookup yields CDR1 SNHLY and CDR2 FYNNEI. CDR3 coding DNA: TGTGCCAGCAGCCCCGATGGACAGGTCACCGGGGAGCTGTTTTTT. Its protein product is CASSPDGQVTGELFF.

The rearrangement uses TRBV29-1 and TRBJ2-3; D is possibly TRBD1 or TRBD2 (5 bases each). The germline CDR1 and CDR2 sequences are SQVTM and ANQGSEA. The V end lost 4 bases, the J end lost 1 base, and 12 bases lay between the germline ends. The CDR3 consists of 14 residues. This chain's CDR3 is CSVGGARGTDTQYF. CDR3 coding DNA: TGCAGCGTTGGAGGGGCGCGAGGCACAGATACGCAGTATTTT.

This clonotype was seen a handful of times. The V call is TRBV20-1, the J call TRBJ2-7, with TRBD2 matching 8 bases. Germline V gene lookup returns CDR1 DFQATT and CDR2 SNEGSKA (reference sequence). The CDR3 covers 14 residues. Losses at the gene ends were 6 bases for V and 4 bases for J; bases not matched to a gene: 11. In nucleotides, the CDR3 is TGCAGTGCCCAGACAAGGGCGGGGGGATACGAGCAGTACTTC. This sequence encodes CSAQTRAGGYEQYF.

The rearrangement uses TRBV7-2 and TRBJ2-7, with a weak D call TRBD2 (5 bases). Germline-derived CDR1 and CDR2 are SGHTA and FQGNSA. V was trimmed by 5 bases and J by 4 bases, leaving 18 bases between them. The CDR3 has 15 residues. CDR3 DNA sequence: TGTGCCAGCAGCAAAGATACCGGGATAAATTACGAGCAGTACTTC. Amino acids: CASSKDTGINYEQYF.

This chain connects TRBV19 to TRBJ2-2, with a weak D call TRBD1 (6 bases). V was cut by 2 bases and J by 5 bases, with 15 bases left in between. The CDR3 sequence is 16 residues long. Germline V gives CDR1 LNHDA, CDR2 SQIVND (reference sequence). CDR3 residues: CASSIRRLGATGELFF. The CDR3 DNA reads as TGTGCCAGTAGTATAAGGAGACTGGGGGCAACCGGGGAGCTGTTTTTT.

This clonotype showed up many times. The chain links TRBV20-1 to TRBJ1-1, with no clear D. Trimming cost V 1 base and J 3 bases, with 6 bases left between them. The CDR3 is 12 amino acids. Germline V gene data show CDR1 as DFQATT and CDR2 as SNEGSKA (reference sequence). The CDR3 DNA sequence: TGCAGTGCTAGAGGCAGGCACACTGAAGCTTTCTTT. Amino acids: CSARGRHTEAFF.

This clonotype was found a few times. A junction end diverges from the germline sequence, so it may reflect a read error. The chain combines TRBV7-6 with TRBJ1-1, with TRBD1 matching 7 bases. Germline-derived CDR1 and CDR2 are SGHVS and FNYEAQ. This CDR3 contains 14 residues. CDR3 sequence: CASSQSRRDSEAFF. As DNA, the CDR3 is TGCGCCAGCAGCCAAAGTCGGAGGGACAGTGAAGCTTTCTTT.

This clonotype has more than one count but fewer than ten. This chain uses TRBV9 with TRBJ2-5; a possible D gene is TRBD2 (6 bases). The CDR3 contains 15 residues. V dropped 1 base and J dropped 2 bases, with 12 bases sitting between them. The germline gives CDR1 SGDLS, CDR2 YYNGEE. Here the CDR3 DNA reads TGTGCCAGCAGCGTATCGGGACTTCTTCAAGAGACCCAGTACTTC. This translates into CASSVSGLLQETQYF.

About this clonotype: This could be a read error, since a much larger clone is one nucleotide away. The V and J genes are TRBV20-1 and TRBJ2-5, with D perhaps matching TRBD1 or TRBD2 (5 bases each). The V gene's germline CDR1 is DFQATT and CDR2 SNEGSKA (reference sequence). The CDR3 runs 13 residues. The CDR3 sequence: CSASRGFQETQHF. In DNA, the CDR3 is TGCAGTGCTAGTCGGGGCTTCCAAGAGACCCAGCACTTC.

The chain joins TRBV19 to TRBJ2-5, with D possibly being TRBD2 (7 bases). V shed 1 base and J shed 0 bases, with 15 bases lying between them. Germline V gene lookup returns CDR1 LNHDA and CDR2 SQIVND (reference sequence). The CDR3 is 17 residues long. Here the CDR3 DNA reads TGTGCCAGTAGTATAGGGCGGGGGCCCGAGTACCAAGAGACCCAGTACTTC. This sequence encodes CASSIGRGPEYQETQYF.

The chain joins TRBV11-2 to TRBJ2-7; a possible D gene is TRBD2 (6 bases). There are 14 residues in the CDR3. Trimming left V 5 bases short and J 5 bases short, with 16 bases between. CDR1 SGHAT and CDR2 FQNNGV come from the germline V gene. The CDR3 bases are TGTGCCAGCAGCCCGGGACTGACAAACCACGAGCAGTACTTC. Its protein is CASSPGLTNHEQYF.

The chain employs TRBV7-9 and TRBJ2-6, with D unresolved. The V end lost 5 bases, the J end lost 3 bases, and 8 bases lay between the germline ends. The CDR3 extends over 14 amino acids. Per the germline V gene, CDR1 is SEHNR and CDR2 is FQNEAQ (reference sequence). The CDR3 bases are TGTGCCAGCAGCCCCATTGGTGGGGCCAACGTCCTGACTTTC. Translated: CASSPIGGANVLTF.

This clonotype was seen at least ten times. V is TRBV7-9 and J is TRBJ2-2; D possibly corresponds to TRBD1 (5 bases). The germline gives CDR1 SEHNR, CDR2 FQNEAQ (reference sequence). The length of the CDR3 is 14 residues. V shed 3 bases and J shed 4 bases, with 9 bases lying between them. For the CDR3, the DNA is TGTGCCAGCAGCTTGGGGCCGGGCACCGGGGAGCTGTTTTTT. Its translation is CASSLGPGTGELFF.

This clonotype was seen a few times. The V gene is TRBV20-1, the J gene TRBJ1-1, with TRBD1 matching over 7 bases. The CDR3 loop spans 14 amino acids. V dropped 3 bases and J dropped 5; count of bases not matched to a gene: 9. Germline V gene sequence: CDR1 DFQATT, CDR2 SNEGSKA (reference sequence). In DNA form, the CDR3 reads TGCAGTGCTAGGATTAGACAGGGCAGAACTGAAGCTTTCTTT. It is translated as CSARIRQGRTEAFF.

This clonotype has at least ten counts. This chain links TRBV2 with TRBJ2-7, with a weak D call TRBD1 (6 bases). Deletions cut 5 bases from V and 6 bases from J, with 11 bases between. The CDR3 totals 12 residues. Germline lookup yields CDR1 SNHLY and CDR2 FYNNEI. The DNA for the CDR3 is TGTGCCAGCAGTATCAGGGGTGGCGAGCAGTACTTC. It specifies CASSIRGGEQYF.

The chain carries TRBV2 and TRBJ2-7; 7 nucleotides match TRBD2. Germline CDR1 SNHLY, CDR2 FYNNEI. V was clipped by 5 bases and J by 0 bases; unmatched bases: 7. The CDR3 runs to 15 residues. In DNA, the CDR3 is TGTGCCAGCAGTTATCTAGCGGTTAGCTCCTACGAGCAGTACTTC. Translation: CASSYLAVSSYEQYF. Based on the CDR3 plus reference TRBV2 and TRBJ2-7, the full variable domain is EPEVTQTPSHQVTQMGQEVILRCVPISNHLYFYWYRQILGQKVEFLVSFYNNEISEKSEIFDDQFSVERPDGSNFTLKIRSTKLEDSAMYFCASSYLAVSSYEQYFGPGTRLTVT.

This clonotype came up a few times. The chain is built from TRBV5-5 and TRBJ1-5; 10 bases align to TRBD1. Germline CDR1 reads SGHKS; CDR2 reads YYEKEE (reference sequence). This CDR3 region has 17 residues. After removal of 3 bases from V and 0 bases from J, the junction contained 6 bases not matched to a gene. The CDR3 DNA sequence: TGTGCCAGCAGCTACGGGACAGGGGATTCTAGCAATCAGCCCCAGCATTTT. Translation gives CASSYGTGDSSNQPQHF.

The gene calls are TRBV6-5 and TRBJ1-2, with D tentatively TRBD1 (5 bases). Germline lookup yields CDR1 MNHEY and CDR2 SVGAGI. The V and J ends lost 5 bases and 8 bases respectively, with 15 bases between them. This CDR3 has 13 residues. This chain's CDR3 is CASSEEGMGGYTF. For the CDR3, the DNA is TGTGCCAGCAGTGAAGAGGGGATGGGAGGCTACACCTTC.

The V call is TRBV7-2, the J call TRBJ1-1; tentative D call: TRBD1 (6 bases). The CDR3 is 14 amino acids. Deletions cut 11 bases from V and 10 bases from J, with 26 bases between. Germline V lookup: CDR1 SGHTA, CDR2 FQGNSA. CDR3 in DNA: TGTGCCTGGAGAGGGGGGGCCGACGGTGTTGGAGCTTTCTTT. Encoded protein: CAWRGGADGVGAFF.

The rearrangement uses TRBV11-2 and TRBJ1-1, with D perhaps TRBD1 (6 bases). The V end lost 2 bases, the J end lost 1 base, and 11 bases lay between the germline ends. CDR3 length equals 15 residues. Germline-derived CDR1 and CDR2 are SGHAT and FQNNGV. The CDR3 bases are TGTGCCAGCAGCTTATGGGGGCGGAGGAACACTGAAGCTTTCTTT. It translates to CASSLWGRRNTEAFF.